Below, 19 T cell receptor beta chains from the same sample are listed, as sequenced in a study of monozygotic twins with inflammatory bowel disease. From the 5' RACE reads, TCRdb lists one entry per CDR3 protein and no DNA. The sample yields fewer than 550,000 distinct CDR3 sequences, of which the top ten take up more than 2%. Sample: blood. These receptors all come from a human donor with ulcerative colitis or Crohn's disease, or a healthy co-twin of an affected twin (not recorded which).

The gene calls are TRBV4-3 and TRBJ2-7; lacking DNA, the TRBD1 call made by TCRdb goes unchecked. The germline gives CDR1 LGHNA, CDR2 YSLEER. The CDR3 extends over 15 amino acids. CDR3 amino acids: CASSQEVGRGYEQYF.

The chain has TRBV5-1 and TRBJ2-7; TCRdb returns TRBD1, unconfirmable since there is no DNA. CDR3 length: 11 amino acids. Germline V gives CDR1 SGHRS, CDR2 YFSETQ. The CDR3: CASSFGGEQYF.

The gene calls are TRBV24-1 and TRBJ1-5; lacking DNA, the TRBD1 call made by TCRdb goes unchecked. This CDR3 is built from 15 residues. Germline V gene sequence: CDR1 KGHDR, CDR2 SFDVKD. The CDR3 sequence is CATSDATGGGQPQHF.

This sequence joins TRBV23-1 and TRBJ1-5; TCRdb's D gene call, TRBD1, goes unchecked for lack of DNA. TRBV23-1 has ORF status, its function being uncertain. The CDR3 consists of 14 residues. CDR3 region: CAPYYNGGVRPQHF.

The chain employs TRBV7-2 and TRBJ1-4. CDR3 length equals 15 residues. CDR1 is SGHTA, CDR2 FQGNSA, per germline. CDR3 amino acids: CASSAGPKMNEKLFF.

V gene TRBV14 combines with J gene TRBJ2-1; checking the TCRdb D call of TRBD1 is not possible without DNA. Germline CDR1 SGHDN, CDR2 FVKESK. The CDR3 is 17 residues long. CDR3: CASSLRAGVFNYNEQFF. The full variable domain, in which reference TRBV14 and TRBJ2-1 provide the parts outside the CDR3, is EAGVTQFPSHSVIEKGQTVTLRCDPISGHDNLYWYRRVMGKEIKFLLHFVKESKQDESGMPNNRFLAERTGGTYSTLKVQPAELEDSGVYFCASSLRAGVFNYNEQFFGPGTRLTVL.

The chain joins TRBV29-1 to TRBJ2-1; TCRdb's D gene call, TRBD1, goes unchecked for lack of DNA. This CDR3 spans 12 amino acids. Germline lookup yields CDR1 SQVTM and CDR2 ANQGSEA. Here the CDR3 reads CSARGHSNSQFF.

J is TRBJ2-2 and V is TRBV30; absent DNA, TCRdb's TRBD2 call cannot be checked. CDR1 and CDR2 (germline): GTSNPN, SVGIG (reference sequence). This CDR3 has 15 amino acids. The CDR3 sequence is CAWSGLAGVTGELFF.

This chain links TRBV20-1 with TRBJ2-7; with no DNA, the TCRdb D assignment of TRBD1 cannot be verified. CDR3 length: 12 residues. Per the germline V gene, CDR1 is DFQATT and CDR2 is SNEGSKA (reference sequence). CDR3 protein: CSARGTPYEQYF.

The J gene is TRBJ2-1, the V gene TRBV2; there is no DNA to check the TCRdb D call of TRBD2. Germline-derived CDR1 and CDR2 are SNHLY and FYNNEI. CDR3 length: 19 residues. This CDR3 is CASSELGLAGGSSYNEQFF.

This chain links TRBV20-1 with TRBJ2-3. The CDR3 is 14 residues long. Germline V gene data show CDR1 as DFQATT and CDR2 as SNEGSKA (reference sequence). This CDR3 reads CSALRGRSTDTQYF.

The chain is built from TRBV6-2 or TRBV6-3 and TRBJ2-1; TCRdb reports TRBD2, a call that lacks DNA to check it against. CDR1 and CDR2 from the germline V gene are MNHEY and SVGEGT. This CDR3 has 15 residues. CDR3 loop: CASRSGLAGGNEQFF.

The CDR3 region is CAIYPEQAVYEQYF. This chain connects TRBV21-1 to TRBJ2-7; there is no DNA to check the TCRdb D call of TRBD1. TRBV21-1 is termed a pseudogene. This CDR3 has 14 amino acids.

This chain links TRBV4-3 with TRBJ2-7; TCRdb proposes TRBD1, but this gene call is untestable without DNA. This CDR3 is built from 14 residues. The V gene's germline CDR1 is LGHNA and CDR2 YSLEER. The chain's CDR3 is CASTPGTGLYEQYF.

This chain connects TRBV28 to TRBJ2-7; the D call of TRBD1 rests on TCRdb alone, since no DNA is present to check it. In germline, CDR1 is MDHEN, CDR2 SYDVKM. This CDR3 contains 13 residues. The CDR3 here is CASSLPGPYEQYF.

The gene calls are TRBV5-6 and TRBJ2-3; TCRdb proposes TRBD2, but this gene call is untestable without DNA. The CDR3 has 16 residues. In germline, CDR1 is SGHDT, CDR2 YYEEEE. Here the CDR3 reads CASSSRGLASTDTQYF.

The rearrangement uses TRBV9 and TRBJ2-7; TCRdb names TRBD2, which stays unverified in the absence of DNA. The CDR3 loop spans 15 amino acids. CDR1 SGDLS and CDR2 YYNGEE come from the germline V gene. The CDR3 is CASSATGLAGFEQYF.

The chain is built from TRBV5-1 and TRBJ1-6; TCRdb reports TRBD1, a call that lacks DNA to check it against. Germline CDR1 SGHRS, CDR2 YFSETQ. The CDR3 loop spans 14 amino acids. The CDR3 sequence: CASSWDRGNSPLHF.

The genes are TRBV6-2 or TRBV6-3 and TRBJ1-2. The CDR3 is made up of 13 amino acids. Germline-derived CDR1 and CDR2 are MNHEY and SVGEGT. This CDR3 is CASSYSRDYGYTF.